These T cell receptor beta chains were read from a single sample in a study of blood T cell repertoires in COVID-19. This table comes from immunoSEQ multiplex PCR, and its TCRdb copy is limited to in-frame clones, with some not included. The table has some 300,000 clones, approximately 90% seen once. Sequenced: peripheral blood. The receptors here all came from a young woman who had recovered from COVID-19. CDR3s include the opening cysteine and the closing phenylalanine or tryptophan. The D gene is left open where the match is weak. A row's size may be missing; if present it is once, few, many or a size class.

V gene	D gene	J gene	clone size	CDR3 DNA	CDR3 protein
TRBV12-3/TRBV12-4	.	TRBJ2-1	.	TGTGCCAGCAGCATTGCGGTCTACAATGAGCAGTTCTTC	CASSIAVYNEQFF
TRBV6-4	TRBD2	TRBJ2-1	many	TGTGCCAGCAGTGACGGAGCGGGGGCGAATGAGCAGTTCTTC	CASSDGAGANEQFF
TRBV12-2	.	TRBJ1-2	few	TGTGCAAGTCGCTTAGCTTTGGTAGACTATGGCTACACCTTC	CASRLALVDYGYTF
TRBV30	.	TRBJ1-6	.	TGTGCCTGGAGTCAGAGGGTCCCGAATTCACCCCTCCACTTT	CAWSQRVPNSPLHF
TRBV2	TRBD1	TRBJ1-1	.	TGTGCCAGCGCATCCGGACAGGGGGCGAGAACTGAAGCTTTCTTT	CASASGQGARTEAFF
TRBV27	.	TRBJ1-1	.	TGTGCCAGCAGTTTATCCACAGTACCTAACACTGAAGCTTTCTTT	CASSLSTVPNTEAFF
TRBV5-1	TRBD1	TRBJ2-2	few	TGCGCCAGCAGCTTGGGACAGGGGGTCACCGGGGAGCTGTTTTTT	CASSLGQGVTGELFF
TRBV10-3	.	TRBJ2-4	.	TGTGCCATCAGTGAGTCTTTACAAAAAAACATTCAGTACTTC	CAISESLQKNIQYF
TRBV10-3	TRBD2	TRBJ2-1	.	TGTGCCACCAGCGGGGTACTATCGGACAATGAGCAGTTCTTC	CATSGVLSDNEQFF
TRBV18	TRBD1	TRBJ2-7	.	TGTGCCAGCTCACCGGACAGGGTAGGCTCCTACGAGCAGTACTTC	CASSPDRVGSYEQYF
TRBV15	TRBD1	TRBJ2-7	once	TGTGCCACCAGCAGAGAACGGGACAGTTCCTACGAGCAGTACTTC	CATSRERDSSYEQYF
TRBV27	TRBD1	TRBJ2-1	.	TGTGCCAGCAGTTTCGGAGACAGGGGTACCGATGAGCAGTTCTTC	CASSFGDRGTDEQFF
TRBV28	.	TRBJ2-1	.	TGTGCCAGCAGGGGGCAGGGAATAAGGGAGCAGTTCTTC	CASRGQGIREQFF
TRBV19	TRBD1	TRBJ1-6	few	TGTGCCAGTAGTGACCGACAGGGGACGTATTATAATTCACCCCTCCACTTT	CASSDRQGTYYNSPLHF
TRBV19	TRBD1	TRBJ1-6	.	TGTGCCAGTAGTACTTGGGACAGGGTGGTACCCCTCCACTTT	CASSTWDRVVPLHF
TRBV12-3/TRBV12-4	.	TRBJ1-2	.	TGTGCCAGCAGTCCCATCAGGCGCTACACCTTC	CASSPIRRYTF
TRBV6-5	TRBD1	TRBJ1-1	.	TGTGCCAGCGATAGTCGGAGACAGGGGGGGACTGAAGCTTTCTTT	CASDSRRQGGTEAFF
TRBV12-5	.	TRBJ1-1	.	TGTGCTAGTGGTTTGGTATTGGGAGGCGAATTGAACACTGAAGCTTTCTTT	CASGLVLGGELNTEAFF
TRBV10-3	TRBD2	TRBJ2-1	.	TGTGCCACCAGGGAGGGCCTAGCGGGTGTCAATGAGCAGTTCTTC	CATREGLAGVNEQFF
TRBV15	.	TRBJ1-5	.	TGTGCCACCCGGGACAACAATCAGCCCCAGCATTTT	CATRDNNQPQHF
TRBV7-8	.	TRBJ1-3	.	TGTGCCAGCAGCTCCTTTCGGGACATCGCTGGAAACACCATATATTTT	CASSSFRDIAGNTIYF
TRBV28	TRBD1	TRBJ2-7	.	TGTGCCAGCAGTCCGAACTTAGGACAGGGTTTGACCTACGAGCAGTACTTC	CASSPNLGQGLTYEQYF
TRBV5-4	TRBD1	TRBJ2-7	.	TGTGCCAGCAGCTTGCCGACAGGGAACCACGAGCAGTACTTC	CASSLPTGNHEQYF